One and the same sample provided the 10 T cell receptor beta chains below, sequenced in a study of blood T cell repertoires in COVID-19. TCRdb keeps only in-frame clones here, not all; method: immunoSEQ multiplex PCR. This repertoire shows under 200,000 clones, more than 85% found once; its top ten account for just under 25%. Specimen: PBMCs or T cells enriched from blood (not recorded which). The receptors originated from a woman in her forties in a cohort exposed to, infected with or recovered from COVID-19 (not recorded which).

This chain uses TRBV9 with TRBJ1-4; 8 nucleotides align to TRBD1. The germline V gene encodes CDR1 SGDLS and CDR2 YYNGEE. The CDR3 spans 15 residues. Trimming cost V 4 bases and J 6 bases; bases outside gene matches: 8. DNA for the CDR3: TGTGCCAGCAGCCCGACAGGGGCATGGGATGAAAAACTGTTTTTT. Translated: CASSPTGAWDEKLFF.

This chain connects TRBV27 to TRBJ2-7; 7 nucleotides line up with TRBD2. The trim removed 4 bases at V and 2 bases at J, leaving 5 bases unmatched. This CDR3 is built from 14 residues. Germline V lookup: CDR1 MNHEY, CDR2 SMNVEV (reference sequence). CDR3: CASSWLGGTYEQYF. In nucleotides, the CDR3 is TGTGCCAGCAGTTGGTTGGGGGGGACCTACGAGCAGTACTTC.

The rearrangement uses TRBV7-9 and TRBJ1-2; 8 bases fit TRBD1. Germline trimming cut 7 bases from V and 4 bases from J; bases unmatched to any gene: 8. CDR3 length: 14 amino acids. Looked up from germline, CDR1 is SEHNR and CDR2 is FQNEAQ (reference sequence). DNA of the CDR3: TGTGCCAGCAACTCAGGGGGCTTTATCTATGGCTACACCTTC. Its translation: CASNSGGFIYGYTF.

This chain joins TRBV3-1 (or the pseudogene TRBV3-2) and TRBJ1-2, with D unclear. Trimming left V 0 bases short and J 1 base short, with 9 bases between. CDR3 size: 15 residues. Germline lookup yields CDR1 LGHDT and CDR2 YNNKEL (reference sequence). The CDR3 protein is CASSQEMTGNYGYTF. CDR3 in DNA: TGTGCCAGCAGCCAAGAAATGACGGGTAACTATGGCTACACCTTC.

The rearrangement joins TRBV9 to TRBJ2-5, with 7 bases that match TRBD1. With V trimmed by 3 bases and J by 3 bases, 2 bases remained unmatched. The CDR3 is 13 amino acids. Germline V gene sequence: CDR1 SGDLS, CDR2 YYNGEE. The CDR3 reads CASSAGGEETQYF. CDR3 nucleotides: TGTGCCAGCAGCGCAGGGGGAGAAGAGACCCAGTACTTC.

The chain links TRBV5-6 to TRBJ2-3, with 8 bases lining up with TRBD1. This CDR3 has 16 amino acids. CDR1 is SGHDT, CDR2 YYEEEE, per germline. Germline trimming cut 4 bases from V and 0 bases from J; bases unmatched to any gene: 7. CDR3 sequence: CASSLGTGRSTDTQYF. The CDR3 DNA is TGTGCCAGCAGCCTAGGGACAGGCCGCAGCACAGATACGCAGTATTTT.

This chain joins TRBV10-2 and TRBJ2-7, with D perhaps matching TRBD1 (6 bases). Germline CDR1 reads WSHSY; CDR2 reads SAAADI. V was clipped by 0 bases and J by 1 base, with 16 bases between them. The length of the CDR3 is 17 residues. The CDR3 nucleotides read TGCGCCAGCAGTGAGTCGACAGGTCGTGTCAAGTCCTACGAGCAGTACTTC. This gives the protein CASSESTGRVKSYEQYF.

The chain employs TRBV9 and TRBJ2-7, with D possibly matching TRBD2 (6 bases). Per the germline V gene, CDR1 is SGDLS and CDR2 is YYNGEE. V shed 1 base and J shed 1 base, with 9 bases lying between them. This CDR3 spans 14 amino acids. This CDR3 is CASSVSGGSYEQYF. The CDR3 DNA sequence: TGTGCCAGCAGCGTATCCGGGGGTTCCTACGAGCAGTACTTC. The full variable domain, completed using reference TRBV9 and TRBJ2-7, is DSGVTQTPKHLITATGQRVTLRCSPRSGDLSVYWYQQSLDQGLQFLIQYYNGEERAKGNILERFSAQQFPDLHSELNLSSLELGDSALYFCASSVSGGSYEQYFGPGTRLTVT.

The V call is TRBV28, the J call TRBJ1-1, with D perhaps matching TRBD1 (5 bases). The CDR3 extends over 13 amino acids. Between the trimmed V and J ends, which lost 5 bases and 1 base, there was a span of 8 bases. Germline V gene lookup returns CDR1 MDHEN and CDR2 SYDVKM. The CDR3 sequence: CASSPTGNTEAFF. Here the CDR3 DNA reads TGTGCCAGCAGTCCTACAGGGAACACTGAAGCTTTCTTT.

V is TRBV6-5 and J is TRBJ2-3; no reliable D call. The CDR3 loop spans 10 amino acids. Per germline, CDR1 MNHEY and CDR2 SVGAGI. Trimming stripped 8 bases from V and 6 bases from J, with 6 bases between. CDR3 residues: CASGLDTQYF. The CDR3, as DNA: TGTGCCAGCGGCCTGGATACGCAGTATTTT.